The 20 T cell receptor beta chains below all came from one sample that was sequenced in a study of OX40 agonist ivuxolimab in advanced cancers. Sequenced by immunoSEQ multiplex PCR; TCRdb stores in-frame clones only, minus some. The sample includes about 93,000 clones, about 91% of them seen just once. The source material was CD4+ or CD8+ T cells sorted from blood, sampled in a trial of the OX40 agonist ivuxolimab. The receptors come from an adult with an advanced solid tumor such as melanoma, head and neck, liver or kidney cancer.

The CDR3 loop reads CASSETGTGTYEQYF. Here the CDR3 DNA reads TGTGCCAGCAGTGAAACCGGGACAGGGACCTACGAGCAGTACTTC. The chain recombines TRBV25-1 with TRBJ2-7; 9 positions match TRBD1. From germline, CDR1 is MGHDK and CDR2 SYGVNS. The length of the CDR3 is 15 residues. The trim removed 2 bases at V and 2 bases at J, leaving 4 bases unmatched.

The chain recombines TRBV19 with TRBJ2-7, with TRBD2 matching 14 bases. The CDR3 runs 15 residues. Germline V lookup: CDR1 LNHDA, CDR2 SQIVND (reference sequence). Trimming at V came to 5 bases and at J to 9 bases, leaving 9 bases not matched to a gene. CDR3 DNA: TGTGCCAGTAGTCCTGGGACTAGCGGGAGCCCCGTGCAGTACTTC. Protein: CASSPGTSGSPVQYF.

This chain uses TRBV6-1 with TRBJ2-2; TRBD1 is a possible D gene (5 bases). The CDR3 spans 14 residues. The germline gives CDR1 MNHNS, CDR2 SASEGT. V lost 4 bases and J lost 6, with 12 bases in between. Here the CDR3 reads CASSGFQGSGELFF. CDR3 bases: TGTGCCAGCAGTGGTTTTCAGGGCTCCGGGGAGCTGTTTTTT.

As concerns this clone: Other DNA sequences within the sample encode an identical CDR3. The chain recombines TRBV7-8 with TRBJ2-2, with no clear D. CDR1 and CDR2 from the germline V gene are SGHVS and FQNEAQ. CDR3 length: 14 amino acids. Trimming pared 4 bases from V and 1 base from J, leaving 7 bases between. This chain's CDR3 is CASSSRLNTGELFF. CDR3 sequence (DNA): TGTGCCAGCAGCTCGAGGCTGAACACCGGGGAGCTGTTTTTT.

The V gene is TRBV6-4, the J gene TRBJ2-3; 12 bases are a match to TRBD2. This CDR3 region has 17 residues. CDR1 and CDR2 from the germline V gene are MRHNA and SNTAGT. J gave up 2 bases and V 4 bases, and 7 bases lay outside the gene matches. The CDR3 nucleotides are TGTGCCAGCAGTGCCCTAGCGGGAGGGCCAAACACAGATACGCAGTATTTT. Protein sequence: CASSALAGGPNTDTQYF.

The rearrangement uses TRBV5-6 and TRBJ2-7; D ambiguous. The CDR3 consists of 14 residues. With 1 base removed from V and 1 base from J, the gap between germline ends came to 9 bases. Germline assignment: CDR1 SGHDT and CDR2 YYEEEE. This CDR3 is CASSLYGRSYEQYF. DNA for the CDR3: TGTGCCAGCAGCTTGTATGGCAGATCCTACGAGCAGTACTTC.

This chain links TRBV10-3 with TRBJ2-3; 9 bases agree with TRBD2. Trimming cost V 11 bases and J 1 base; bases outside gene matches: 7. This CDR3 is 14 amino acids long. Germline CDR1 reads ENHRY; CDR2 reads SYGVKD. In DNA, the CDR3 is TGTGCCGTATGCCGGACTAGCGGCACAGATACGCAGTATTTT. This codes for CAVCRTSGTDTQYF.

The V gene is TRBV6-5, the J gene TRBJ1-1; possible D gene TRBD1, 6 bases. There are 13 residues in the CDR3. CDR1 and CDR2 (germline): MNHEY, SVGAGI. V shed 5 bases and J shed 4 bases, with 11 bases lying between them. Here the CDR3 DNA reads TGTGCCAGCAGTAGACAAGGGGGCACTGAAGCTTTCTTT. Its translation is CASSRQGGTEAFF.

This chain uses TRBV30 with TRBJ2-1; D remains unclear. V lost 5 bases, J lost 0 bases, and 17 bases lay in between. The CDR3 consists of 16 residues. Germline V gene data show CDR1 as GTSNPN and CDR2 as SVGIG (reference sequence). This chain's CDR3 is CAWGLARVSSYNEQFF. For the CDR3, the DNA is TGTGCCTGGGGCCTGGCCCGGGTTAGCTCCTACAATGAGCAGTTCTTC.

The CDR3 region is CASSYLRDRGLDGYTF. CDR3 in DNA: TGTGCCAGCAGCTACCTCCGGGACAGGGGATTGGATGGCTACACCTTC. The chain has TRBV6-5 and TRBJ1-2; 10 bases match TRBD1. The germline V gene encodes CDR1 MNHEY and CDR2 SVGAGI. The CDR3 is 16 residues long. The V segment lost 6 bases and the J segment 6 bases; nucleotides outside the gene matches: 13.

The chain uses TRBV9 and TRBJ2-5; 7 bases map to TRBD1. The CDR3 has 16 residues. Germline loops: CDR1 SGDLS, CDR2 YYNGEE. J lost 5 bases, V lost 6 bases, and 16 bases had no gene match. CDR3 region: CASISYEKGAGETQYF. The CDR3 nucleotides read TGTGCCAGCATCTCTTATGAAAAGGGGGCAGGGGAGACCCAGTACTTC.

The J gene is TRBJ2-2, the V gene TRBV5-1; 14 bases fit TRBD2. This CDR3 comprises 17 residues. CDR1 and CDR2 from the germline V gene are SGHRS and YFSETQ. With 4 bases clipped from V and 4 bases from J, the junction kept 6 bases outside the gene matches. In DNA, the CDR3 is TGCGCCAGCAGCCCCGGACTAGCGGGAGGCAGCACCGGGGAGCTGTTTTTT. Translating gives CASSPGLAGGSTGELFF.

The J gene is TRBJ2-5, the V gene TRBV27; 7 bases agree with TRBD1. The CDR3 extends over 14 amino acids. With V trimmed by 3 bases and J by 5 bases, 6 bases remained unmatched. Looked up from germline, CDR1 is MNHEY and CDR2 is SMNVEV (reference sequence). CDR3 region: CASSFLGGGETQYF. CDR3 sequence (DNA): TGTGCCAGCAGTTTTTTAGGGGGCGGGGAGACCCAGTACTTC.

CDR3 nucleotides: TGTGCCAGTAGTATAGTTGGGGGCGGAGATGGCTACACCTTC. Protein sequence: CASSIVGGGDGYTF. This rearrangement joins TRBV19 to TRBJ1-2; maybe TRBD1 (6 bases). The length of the CDR3 is 14 residues. Germline V lookup: CDR1 LNHDA, CDR2 SQIVND (reference sequence). Trimming cost V 1 base and J 6 bases, with 12 bases left between them.

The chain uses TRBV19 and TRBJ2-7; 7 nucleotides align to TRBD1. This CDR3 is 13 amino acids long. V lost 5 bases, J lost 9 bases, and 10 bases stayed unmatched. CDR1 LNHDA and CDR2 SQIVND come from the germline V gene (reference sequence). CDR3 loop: CASSDRQGSGQYF. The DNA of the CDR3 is TGTGCCAGTAGTGACCGACAGGGATCTGGGCAGTACTTC.

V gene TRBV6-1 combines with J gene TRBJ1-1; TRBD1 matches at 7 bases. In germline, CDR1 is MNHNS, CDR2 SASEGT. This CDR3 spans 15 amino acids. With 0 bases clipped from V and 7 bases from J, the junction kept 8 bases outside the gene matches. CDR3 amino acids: CASSEAGAGGGEAFF. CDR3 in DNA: TGTGCCAGCAGTGAAGCGGGGGCAGGGGGTGGTGAAGCTTTCTTT.

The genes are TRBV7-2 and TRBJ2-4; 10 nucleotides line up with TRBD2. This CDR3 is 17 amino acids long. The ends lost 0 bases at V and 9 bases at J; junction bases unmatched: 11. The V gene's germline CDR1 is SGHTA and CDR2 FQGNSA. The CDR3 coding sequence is TGTGCCAGCAGCTTAGCGAGCAGCGGGGGGGCGAGAAGCATTCAGTACTTC. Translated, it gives CASSLASSGGARSIQYF.

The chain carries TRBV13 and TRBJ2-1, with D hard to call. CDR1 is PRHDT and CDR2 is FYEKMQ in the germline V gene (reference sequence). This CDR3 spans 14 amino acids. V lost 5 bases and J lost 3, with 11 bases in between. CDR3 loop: CASSAWTSYNEQFF. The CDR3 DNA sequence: TGTGCCAGCAGCGCCTGGACCAGCTACAATGAGCAGTTCTTC.

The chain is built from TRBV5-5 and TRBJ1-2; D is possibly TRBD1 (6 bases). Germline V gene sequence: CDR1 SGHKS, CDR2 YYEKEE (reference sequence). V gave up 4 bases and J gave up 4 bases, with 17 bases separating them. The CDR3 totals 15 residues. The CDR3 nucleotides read TGTGCCAGCAGCAGCCCCCGGTGGGGGGCCTATGGCTACACCTTC. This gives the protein CASSSPRWGAYGYTF.

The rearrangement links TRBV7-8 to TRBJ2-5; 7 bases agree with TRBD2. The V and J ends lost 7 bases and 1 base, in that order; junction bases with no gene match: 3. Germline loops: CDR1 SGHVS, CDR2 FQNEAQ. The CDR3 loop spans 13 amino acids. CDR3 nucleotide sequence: TGTGCCAGCACCCCGGGGGGCCAAGAGACCCAGTACTTC. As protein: CASTPGGQETQYF.